This T cell receptor (beta chain) stems from a study of T-cell reconstitution after alpha-beta-depleted transplantation in children. This clonotype came up a few times. As it was prepared, the TCRbeta library received unique molecular identifiers. TCRdb re-analysed the PCR reads in MiXCR, keeping a single row per CDR3 protein. The sample yields 450,000 to 600,000 distinct CDR3 sequences, approximately 29% seen once. Germline trimming cut 3 bases from V and 6 bases from J; bases unmatched to any gene: 9. CDR1 is LGHNA, CDR2 YSLEER, per germline. The CDR3 sequence is 15 residues long. This specimen consisted of PBMCs from the stem cell graft donor, obtained from the stem cell graft. The chain joins TRBV4-3 to TRBJ2-3; TRBD1 aligns across 7 bases. This clonotype originated in a human donor who donated a stem cell graft to a child with aplastic anemia. DNA of the CDR3: TGCGCCAGCAGCCAGGTGGGACAGCGGTGGGATACGCAGTATTTT. Protein sequence: CASSQVGQRWDTQYF.